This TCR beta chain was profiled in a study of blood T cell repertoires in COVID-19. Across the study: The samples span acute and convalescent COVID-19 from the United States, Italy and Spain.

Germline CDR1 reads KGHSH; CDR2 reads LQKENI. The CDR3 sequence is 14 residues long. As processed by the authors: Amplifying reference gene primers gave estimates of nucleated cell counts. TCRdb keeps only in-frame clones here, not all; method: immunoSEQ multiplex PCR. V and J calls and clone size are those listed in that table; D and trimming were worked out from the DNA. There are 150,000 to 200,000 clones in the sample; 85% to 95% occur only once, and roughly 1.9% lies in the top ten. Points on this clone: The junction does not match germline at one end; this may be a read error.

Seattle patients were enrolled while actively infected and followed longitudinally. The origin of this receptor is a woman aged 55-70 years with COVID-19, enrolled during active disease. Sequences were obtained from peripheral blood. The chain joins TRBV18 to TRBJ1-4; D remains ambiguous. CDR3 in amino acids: CASSPRANGEKLFF. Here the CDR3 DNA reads TGTGCCAGCTCCCCACGGGCCAATGGTGAAAAACTGTTTTTT.